This record concerns one T cell receptor (beta chain) sequence. Given a much more abundant clone one base away, this may be a read error. Within the sample, other DNA sequences also encode this same CDR3. Sequencing was performed with immunoSEQ multiplex PCR; in TCRdb, only in-frame clones are kept and a portion is missing. The sample has roughly 1,100,000 clones, approximately 72% seen once. Germline values: CDR1 MNHNS, CDR2 SASEGT. CDR3 size: 13 residues. V was pared by 11 bases and J by 8 bases, with 21 bases between. This entry belongs to a study of shared clonotypes between healthy human individuals.

Sequencing used memory CD4+ T cells sorted from blood. The subset denotes: CD45RA-negative fraction. This receptor was identified in a man younger than 35 in good health. This chain uses TRBV6-1 with TRBJ1-2, with TRBD1 as a possible D gene (5 bases). CDR3 sequence: CAWGGANVEGYTF. As DNA, the CDR3 is TGTGCCTGGGGGGGAGCGAACGTAGAGGGCTACACCTTC.